This entry lists 2 T cell receptor beta chains sequenced from one sample in a study of cytomegalovirus exposure and HLA in healthy donors. PCR primers comprised 60 Vbeta and 13 Jbeta primers. Assay: immunoSEQ multiplex PCR; the TCRdb copy retains only in-frame clones and omits some. The sample contains about 56,000 clones, approximately 80% of which appear only once. What was sequenced was PBMCs. Source of these receptors: a man aged 35 to 55 in good health and CMV-seronegative.

The CDR3 DNA reads as TGCGCCAGCAGCCCAGAACGGACAGGGGGCTACGAGCAGTACTTC. This encodes CASSPERTGGYEQYF. The chain couples TRBV4-3 to TRBJ2-5; TRBD1 agrees at 10 bases. TRBJ2-7 explains the end of the DNA better; the J call may be wrong. Per germline, CDR1 LGHNA and CDR2 YSLEER. The length of the CDR3 is 15 residues.

The J gene is TRBJ2-3, the V gene TRBV7-3, with D possibly TRBD2 on 6 matching bases. The germline gives CDR1 SGHTA, CDR2 FQGTGA. With 8 bases removed from V and 0 bases from J, the gap between germline ends came to 6 bases. This CDR3 is built from 12 residues. The DNA of the CDR3 is TGTGCCAGCGGGACTAGCACAGATACGCAGTATTTT. Translation gives CASGTSTDTQYF.